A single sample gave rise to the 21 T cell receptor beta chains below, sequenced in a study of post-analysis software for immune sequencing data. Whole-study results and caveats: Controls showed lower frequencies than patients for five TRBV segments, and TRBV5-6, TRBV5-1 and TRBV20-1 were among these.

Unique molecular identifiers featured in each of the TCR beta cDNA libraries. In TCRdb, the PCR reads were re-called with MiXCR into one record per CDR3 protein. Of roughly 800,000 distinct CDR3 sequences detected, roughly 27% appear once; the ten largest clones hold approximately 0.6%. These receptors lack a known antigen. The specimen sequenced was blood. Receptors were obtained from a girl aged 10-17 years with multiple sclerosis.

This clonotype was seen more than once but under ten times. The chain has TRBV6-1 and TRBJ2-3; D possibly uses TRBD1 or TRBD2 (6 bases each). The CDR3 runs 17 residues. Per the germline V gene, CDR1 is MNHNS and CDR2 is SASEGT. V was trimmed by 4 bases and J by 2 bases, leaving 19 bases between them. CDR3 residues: CASSADLAGGVTDTQYF. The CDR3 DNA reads TGTGCCAGCAGTGCCGACCTCGCCGGGGGCGTCACAGATACGCAGTATTTT.

CDR3 in amino acids: CASSQGQTGRGYTF. In DNA form, the CDR3 reads TGTGCCAGCAGCCAAGGGCAGACCGGGAGGGGCTACACCTTC. The rearrangement links TRBV7-2 to TRBJ1-2; no clear D. CDR1 and CDR2 (germline): SGHTA, FQGNSA. The CDR3 loop spans 14 amino acids. V shed 5 bases and J shed 8 bases, with 18 bases lying between them.

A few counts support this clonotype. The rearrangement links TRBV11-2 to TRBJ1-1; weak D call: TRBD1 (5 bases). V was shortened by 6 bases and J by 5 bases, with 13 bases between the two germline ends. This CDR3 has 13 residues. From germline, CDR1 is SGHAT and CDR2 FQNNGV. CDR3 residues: CASRPARGTEAFF. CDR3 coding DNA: TGTGCCAGCAGACCCGCCCGGGGGACTGAAGCTTTCTTT.

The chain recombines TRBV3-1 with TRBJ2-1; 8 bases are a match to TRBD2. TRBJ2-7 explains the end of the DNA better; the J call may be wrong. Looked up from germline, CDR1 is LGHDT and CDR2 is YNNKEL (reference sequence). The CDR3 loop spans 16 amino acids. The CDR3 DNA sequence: TGTGCCAGCAGCCAAGTTCGGGGGGGGGCCTACAATGAGCAGTACTTC. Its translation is CASSQVRGGAYNEQYF.

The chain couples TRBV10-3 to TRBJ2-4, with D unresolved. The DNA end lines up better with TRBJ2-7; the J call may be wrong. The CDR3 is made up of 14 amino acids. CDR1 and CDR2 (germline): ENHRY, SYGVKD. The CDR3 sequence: CAISELQTSYEQYF. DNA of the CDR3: TGTGCCATCAGTGAGCTACAGACTTCCTACGAGCAGTACTTC.

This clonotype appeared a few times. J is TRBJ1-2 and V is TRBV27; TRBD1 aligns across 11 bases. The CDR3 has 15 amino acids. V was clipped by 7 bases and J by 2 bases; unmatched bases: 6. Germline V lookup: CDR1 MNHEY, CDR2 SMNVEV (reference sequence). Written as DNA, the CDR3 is TGTGCCAGCACCTCCAGGACAGGGGGCAACTATGGCTACACCTTC. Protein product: CASTSRTGGNYGYTF.

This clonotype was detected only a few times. The CDR3 DNA sequence: TGTGCCAGCAGTTTTTTTGTATCTAGCACAGATACGCAGTATTTT. Amino acid sequence: CASSFFVSSTDTQYF. The chain employs TRBV27 and TRBJ2-3; D is uncertain. This CDR3 has 15 amino acids. V lost 3 bases, J lost 0 bases, and 10 bases lay in between. CDR1 is MNHEY and CDR2 is SMNVEV in the germline V gene (reference sequence).

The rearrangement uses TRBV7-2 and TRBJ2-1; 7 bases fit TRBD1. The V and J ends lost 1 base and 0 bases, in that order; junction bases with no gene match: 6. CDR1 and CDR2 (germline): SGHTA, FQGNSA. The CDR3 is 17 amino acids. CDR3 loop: CASSLGTSGGSYNEQFF. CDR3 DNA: TGTGCCAGCAGCTTAGGGACGTCAGGGGGCTCCTACAATGAGCAGTTCTTC. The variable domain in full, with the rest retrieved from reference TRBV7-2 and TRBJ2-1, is GAGVSQSPSNKVTEKGKDVELRCDPISGHTALYWYRQSLGQGLEFLIYFQGNSAPDKSGLPSDRFSAERTGGSVSTLTIQRTQQEDSAVYLCASSLGTSGGSYNEQFFGPGTRLTVL.

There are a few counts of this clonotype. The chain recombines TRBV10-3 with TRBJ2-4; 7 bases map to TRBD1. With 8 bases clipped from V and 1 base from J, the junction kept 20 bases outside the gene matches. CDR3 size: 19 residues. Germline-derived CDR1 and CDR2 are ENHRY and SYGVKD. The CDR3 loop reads CAISNLSPQGGLAKNIQYF. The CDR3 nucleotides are TGTGCCATCTCCAATTTGAGTCCGCAAGGGGGCTTGGCCAAAAACATTCAGTACTTC.

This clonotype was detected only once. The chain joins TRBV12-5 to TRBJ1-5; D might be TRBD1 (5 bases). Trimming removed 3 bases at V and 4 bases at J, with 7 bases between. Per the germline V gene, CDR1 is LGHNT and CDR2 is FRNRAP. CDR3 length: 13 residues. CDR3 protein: CASGLGENQPQHF. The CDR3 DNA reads TGTGCTAGTGGTTTAGGGGAGAATCAGCCCCAGCATTTT.

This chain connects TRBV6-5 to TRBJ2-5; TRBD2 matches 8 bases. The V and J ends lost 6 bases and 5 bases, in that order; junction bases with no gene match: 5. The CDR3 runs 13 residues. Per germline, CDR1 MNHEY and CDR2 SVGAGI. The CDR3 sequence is CASRKAGDETQYF. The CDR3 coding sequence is TGTGCCAGCAGGAAAGCGGGGGACGAGACCCAGTACTTC.

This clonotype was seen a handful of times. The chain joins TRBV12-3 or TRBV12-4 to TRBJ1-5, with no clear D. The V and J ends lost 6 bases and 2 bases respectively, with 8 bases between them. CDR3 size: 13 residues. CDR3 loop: CASRLGGNQPQHF. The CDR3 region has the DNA TGTGCCAGCAGGCTCGGGGGCAATCAGCCCCAGCATTTT.

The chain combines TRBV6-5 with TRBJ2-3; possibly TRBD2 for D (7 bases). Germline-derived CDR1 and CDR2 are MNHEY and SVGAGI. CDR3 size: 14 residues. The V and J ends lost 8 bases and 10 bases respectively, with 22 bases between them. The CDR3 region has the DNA TGTGCCAGCGGCCAGGGGAGGGGGAGGGGTCCGCAGTATTTT. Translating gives CASGQGRGRGPQYF.

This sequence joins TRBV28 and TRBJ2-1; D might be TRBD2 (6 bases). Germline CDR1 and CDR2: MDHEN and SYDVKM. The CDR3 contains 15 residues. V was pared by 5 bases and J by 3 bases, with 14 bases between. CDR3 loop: CASSPQRAYYNEQFF. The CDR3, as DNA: TGTGCCAGCAGTCCCCAGCGGGCGTACTACAATGAGCAGTTCTTC.

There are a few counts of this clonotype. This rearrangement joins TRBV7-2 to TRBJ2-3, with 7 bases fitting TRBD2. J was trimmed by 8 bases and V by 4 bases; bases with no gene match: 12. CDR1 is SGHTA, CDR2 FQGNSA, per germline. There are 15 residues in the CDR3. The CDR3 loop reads CASSSQGGSRGTQYF. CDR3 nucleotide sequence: TGTGCCAGCAGCTCGCAGGGCGGGAGTCGAGGTACGCAGTATTTT.

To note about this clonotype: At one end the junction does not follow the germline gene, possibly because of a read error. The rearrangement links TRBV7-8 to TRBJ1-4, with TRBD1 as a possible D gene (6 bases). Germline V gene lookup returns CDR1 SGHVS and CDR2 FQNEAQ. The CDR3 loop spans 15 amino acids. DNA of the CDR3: TGTGCCGGCAGCCCGCCCGACAGGTCTAATGAAAAACTGTTTTTT. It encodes CAGSPPDRSNEKLFF.

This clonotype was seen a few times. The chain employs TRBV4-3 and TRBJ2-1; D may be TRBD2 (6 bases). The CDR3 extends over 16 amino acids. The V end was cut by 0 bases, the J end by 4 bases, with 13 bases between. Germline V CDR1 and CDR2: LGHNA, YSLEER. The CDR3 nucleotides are TGCGCCAGCAGCCAAGATCTGCGGGGTTTTTACAATGAGCAGTTCTTC. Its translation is CASSQDLRGFYNEQFF.

The chain's CDR3 is CSGRDSHYEQYF. CDR3 nucleotide sequence: TGCAGCGGCAGGGACTCCCACTACGAGCAGTACTTC. The chain recombines TRBV29-1 with TRBJ2-7; tentative D call: TRBD2 (6 bases). V was cut by 7 bases and J by 3 bases, with 13 bases left in between. Germline loops: CDR1 SQVTM, CDR2 ANQGSEA. CDR3 length: 12 residues.

CDR3 in DNA: TGTGCCAGCAGCCCTAACGGCAGCCAGAGGCAGTTCTTC. This codes for CASSPNGSQRQFF. V usage is TRBV7-2 and J usage is TRBJ2-1, with D unclear. The germline gives CDR1 SGHTA, CDR2 FQGNSA. The CDR3 runs 13 residues. V was shortened by 5 bases and J by 12 bases, with 17 bases between the two germline ends.

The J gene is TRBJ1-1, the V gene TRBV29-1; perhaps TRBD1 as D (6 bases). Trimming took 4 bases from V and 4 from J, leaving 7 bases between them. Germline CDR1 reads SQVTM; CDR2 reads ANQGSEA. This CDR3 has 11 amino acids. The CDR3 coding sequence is TGCAGCGTTGGGACAGTCACTGAAGCTTTCTTT. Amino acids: CSVGTVTEAFF.

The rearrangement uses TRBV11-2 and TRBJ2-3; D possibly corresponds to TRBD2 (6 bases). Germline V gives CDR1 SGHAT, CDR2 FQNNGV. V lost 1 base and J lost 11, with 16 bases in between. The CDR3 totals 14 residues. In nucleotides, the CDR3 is TGTGCCAGCAGCTTAGGGACTACGAACCATGAGCAGTATTTT. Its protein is CASSLGTTNHEQYF.